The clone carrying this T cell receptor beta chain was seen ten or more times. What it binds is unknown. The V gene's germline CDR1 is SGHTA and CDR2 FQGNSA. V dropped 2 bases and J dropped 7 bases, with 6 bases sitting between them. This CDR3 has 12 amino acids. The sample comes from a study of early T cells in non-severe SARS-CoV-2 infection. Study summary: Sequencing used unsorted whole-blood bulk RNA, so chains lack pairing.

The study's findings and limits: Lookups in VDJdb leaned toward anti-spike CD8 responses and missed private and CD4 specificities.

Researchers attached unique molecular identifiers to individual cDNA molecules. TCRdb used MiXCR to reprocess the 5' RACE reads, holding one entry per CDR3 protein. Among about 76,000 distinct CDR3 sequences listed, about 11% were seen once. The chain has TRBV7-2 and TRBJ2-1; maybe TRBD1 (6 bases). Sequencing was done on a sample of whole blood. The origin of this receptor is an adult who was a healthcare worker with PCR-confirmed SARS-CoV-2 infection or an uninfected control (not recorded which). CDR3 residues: CASSLRGNEQFF. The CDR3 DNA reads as TGTGCCAGCAGCTTAAGGGGGAATGAGCAGTTCTTC.